The present T cell receptor (beta chain) was sequenced within a study of cytomegalovirus exposure and HLA in healthy donors. Primers included in the PCR were 60 Vbeta and 13 Jbeta primers. Sequencing was performed with immunoSEQ multiplex PCR; in TCRdb, only in-frame clones are kept and a portion is missing. Among around 140,000 clones, approximately 84% were seen once, and the ten largest hold more than 1.5%. Trimming took off 5 bases at V and 3 bases at J, with 11 bases between the two ends. The CDR3 covers 14 residues. Germline V gives CDR1 MNHNY, CDR2 SVGAGI (reference sequence). The sample was PBMCs. The chain recombines TRBV6-6 with TRBJ1-3; maybe TRBD1 (6 bases). This receptor was taken from a woman aged 40 to 50 in good health and CMV-seronegative. The CDR3 DNA reads as TGTGCCAGCAGTAAATCGGACAGTGGAAACACCATATATTTT. Translating it yields CASSKSDSGNTIYF.